This TCR beta chain was identified in a study of T cells in Graves' hyperthyroidism and ophthalmopathy. Overall study results and limits: Patients with ophthalmopathy were separated from those with stable hyperthyroidism by a 13 V-J model. Median prediction lead before ophthalmopathy onset was 6.5 months with the model.

Template material for amplifying TCR beta CDR3 regions consisted of RNA transcripts. A first-round RT-PCR of the TCR CDR3 used the HTBI primer set. TCRdb re-called the multiplex PCR reads with MiXCR, one entry per CDR3 protein. The sample lists fewer than 700,000 distinct CDR3 sequences; over 15% were seen once. The PBMCs were taken from about 10 ml of fresh peripheral blood. There are a few counts of this clonotype. Its cognate antigen is unknown. This CDR3 contains 13 residues. Trimming took off 6 bases at V and 2 bases at J, with 11 bases between the two ends. The specimen was blood. The sequence was obtained from a woman aged 18-29 years with Graves' ophthalmopathy. The rearrangement uses TRBV12-3 or TRBV12-4 and TRBJ2-7; TRBD1 is a possible D gene (5 bases). In nucleotides, the CDR3 is TGTGCCAGCAGGCCCGACAGTACCTACGAGCAGTACTTC. This sequence encodes CASRPDSTYEQYF.